Shown below are 12 T cell receptor beta chains from a single sample sequenced in a study of T-cell memory formation after mild COVID-19. TCRdb passed the 5' RACE reads through MiXCR, listing each CDR3 protein once. The repertoire holds about 290,000 distinct CDR3 sequences, with 15% to 20% as singletons. Sequenced material: PBMCs or a T cell subset sorted from them (not recorded which). These receptors were obtained from a man between 18 and 29 years old who had mild COVID-19 (a few samples of this study predate the infection). Cell type and time point are not known.

The chain is built from TRBV28 and TRBJ1-6; D not resolved. Germline loops: CDR1 MDHEN, CDR2 SYDVKM. Trimming left V 7 bases short and J 5 bases short, with 12 bases between. The CDR3 has 14 residues. Here the CDR3 DNA reads TGTGCCAGCATCCATCTTGGCGATAATTCACCCCTCCACTTT. Residues: CASIHLGDNSPLHF.

This clonotype was observed a handful of times. V is TRBV20-1 and J is TRBJ1-5, with a tentative D call TRBD1 (6 bases). Between the trimmed V and J ends, which lost 4 bases and 0 bases, there was a span of 13 bases. CDR3 length: 15 residues. Germline CDR1 reads DFQATT; CDR2 reads SNEGSKA (reference sequence). CDR3 sequence: CSAKTGTYSNQPQHF. The CDR3 DNA is TGCAGTGCTAAAACAGGGACGTATAGCAATCAGCCCCAGCATTTT.

V usage is TRBV20-1 and J usage is TRBJ2-5; D gene ambiguous. Trimming pared 3 bases from V and 5 bases from J, leaving 10 bases between. Looked up from germline, CDR1 is DFQATT and CDR2 is SNEGSKA (reference sequence). The CDR3 has 12 residues. The CDR3 protein is CSARSIGETQYF. The CDR3 bases are TGCAGTGCTAGGTCCATCGGGGAGACCCAGTACTTC.

The chain couples TRBV2 to TRBJ2-5, with 9 bases aligning to TRBD2. Germline V gene sequence: CDR1 SNHLY, CDR2 FYNNEI. Trimming cost V 7 bases and J 4 bases; bases outside gene matches: 1. The CDR3 length is 12 residues. CDR3 sequence: CASNSGGETQYF. In DNA form, the CDR3 reads TGTGCCAGCAATAGCGGGGGAGAGACCCAGTACTTC. Supplemented by reference TRBV2 and TRBJ2-5, the full variable domain reads EPEVTQTPSHQVTQMGQEVILRCVPISNHLYFYWYRQILGQKVEFLVSFYNNEISEKSEIFDDQFSVERPDGSNFTLKIRSTKLEDSAMYFCASNSGGETQYFGPGTRLLVL.

This clonotype was counted only a few times. One end of the junction is discordant with germline, which a read error may explain. The chain is built from TRBV6-5 and TRBJ1-1; 9 bases are a match to TRBD1. The CDR3 covers 16 residues. The germline CDR1 and CDR2 sequences are MNHEY and SVGAGI. CDR3 coding DNA: TGTGTCAGCACCCCGCCGGGAGGGACAGGGCGGGCTGAAGCTTTCTTT. It is translated as CVSTPPGGTGRAEAFF.

This clonotype was seen at least ten times. The V gene is TRBV23-1, the J gene TRBJ2-5; 10 nucleotides line up with TRBD1. TRBV23-1 is classed as an ORF, of uncertain function. There are 15 residues in the CDR3. The junction had 6 bases not matched to a gene; V was cut back by 7 bases and J by 1 base. This CDR3 reads CASTSDRGIQETQYF. The CDR3 region has the DNA TGCGCCAGCACCTCGGACAGGGGGATCCAAGAGACCCAGTACTTC.

V and J are TRBV12-5 and TRBJ2-3, with 7 bases aligning to TRBD1. Unmatched junction bases numbered 9, after V lost 8 bases and J lost 10 bases. From germline, CDR1 is LGHNT and CDR2 FRNRAP. The CDR3 runs to 12 residues. CDR3 sequence: CASQTQGVSQYF. In nucleotides, the CDR3 is TGTGCTAGTCAAACCCAGGGGGTATCGCAGTATTTT.

V and J are TRBV4-3 and TRBJ2-7; 7 nucleotides agree with TRBD1. V shed 0 bases, J shed 2 bases, and the junction held 4 bases outside the gene matches. CDR3 length: 15 residues. The germline gives CDR1 LGHNA, CDR2 YSLEER. The CDR3 DNA reads TGCGCCAGCAGCCAAGACGATCAGGGGGCCTACGAGCAGTACGTC. Amino acids: CASSQDDQGAYEQYV.

Many counts were recorded for this clonotype. The V gene is TRBV9, the J gene TRBJ2-5; 8 nucleotides align to TRBD2. The trim removed 0 bases at V and 3 bases at J, leaving 1 base unmatched. Germline loops: CDR1 SGDLS, CDR2 YYNGEE. There are 14 residues in the CDR3. CDR3 nucleotide sequence: TGTGCCAGCAGCGTAGGACTAGCGAAAGAGACCCAGTACTTC. It specifies CASSVGLAKETQYF.

In this sample, this clonotype turned up a few times. This chain connects TRBV12-3 or TRBV12-4 to TRBJ1-2, with a weak D call TRBD1 (5 bases). The V end lost 3 bases, the J end lost 6 bases, and 14 bases lay between the germline ends. This CDR3 has 14 amino acids. The CDR3 loop reads CASSFGAPSNGYTF. As DNA, the CDR3 is TGTGCCAGCAGTTTCGGGGCCCCCTCAAATGGCTACACCTTC.

This clonotype was seen a few times. The rearrangement joins TRBV30 to TRBJ2-7, with D tentatively TRBD1 (6 bases). Per the germline V gene, CDR1 is GTSNPN and CDR2 is SVGIG (reference sequence). The length of the CDR3 is 12 residues. Between the trimmed V and J ends, which lost 2 bases and 6 bases, there was a span of 11 bases. The DNA of the CDR3 is TGTGCCTGGAGTATCCGCAGGGGCGAGCAGTACTTC. Its translation: CAWSIRRGEQYF.

This clonotype has a handful of counts. This chain uses TRBV4-3 with TRBJ1-6; perhaps TRBD1 as D (5 bases). This CDR3 comprises 13 residues. Germline assignment: CDR1 LGHNA and CDR2 YSLEER. V was pared by 0 bases and J by 10 bases, with 7 bases between. CDR3 in amino acids: CASSQDGGSPLHF. The CDR3 DNA reads as TGCGCCAGCAGCCAAGACGGGGGATCACCCCTCCACTTT.